This TCR beta chain is drawn from a study of blood T cell repertoires in COVID-19. Study context: The United States, Italy and Spain supplied acute and convalescent COVID-19 samples. From T cells, B-cell-depleted T cells, or PBMCs came the material, which was cDNA or gDNA.

The V gene lost 7 bases and the J gene lost 5 bases, with 12 bases spanning the gap. Germline lookup yields CDR1 ENHRY and CDR2 SYGVKD. The CDR3 has 13 residues. Only in-frame clones appear in the TCRdb table, and some are missing; sequencing was by immunoSEQ multiplex PCR. The sample carries a few hundred thousand clones, about 88% recorded once. This TCR came from a woman in her 30s who had recovered from COVID-19. Sequencing input: PBMCs or T cells enriched from blood (not recorded which). The gene calls are TRBV10-3 and TRBJ1-5; D is unresolved. CDR3 DNA: TGTGCCATCACGCCAGGCGAATATCAGCCCCAGCATTTT. Its translation is CAITPGEYQPQHF.